Listed here are 19 T cell receptor beta chains from one sample, sequenced in a study of siplizumab effects on memory and regulatory T cells. TCRdb's copy holds only in-frame clones and misses some; the assay was immunoSEQ multiplex PCR. The sample has some 100,000 clones; 75% to 95% are singletons. Material for sequencing was CD4+ T cells sorted from blood. These receptors all stem from a human donor in good health. Some clones in this sample may be carry-over from other donors' samples.

V and J are TRBV5-6 and TRBJ2-3; D not resolved. Trimming left V 1 base short and J 2 bases short, with 11 bases between. Germline CDR1 is SGHDT and CDR2 is YYEEEE. This CDR3 spans 15 amino acids. The chain's CDR3 is CASSLPGWYTDTQYF. The DNA for the CDR3 is TGTGCCAGCAGCTTGCCCGGATGGTACACAGATACGCAGTATTTT.

The genes are TRBV7-9 and TRBJ1-3; D is unresolved. Deletions cut 0 bases from V and 2 bases from J, with 5 bases between. Looked up from germline, CDR1 is SEHNR and CDR2 is FQNEAQ (reference sequence). This CDR3 has 14 residues. CDR3 residues: CASSLAGTGNTIYF. The CDR3 DNA is TGTGCCAGCAGCTTAGCCGGGACTGGAAACACCATATATTTT.

V is TRBV7-9 and J is TRBJ2-1, with 13 bases matching TRBD2. CDR1 and CDR2 (germline): SEHNR, FQNEAQ (reference sequence). The CDR3 sequence is 15 residues long. V lost 7 bases and J lost 7; bases outside the gene matches: 7. CDR3 amino acids: CASNQGLAGWNEQFF. The CDR3 region has the DNA TGTGCCAGCAACCAGGGACTAGCGGGGTGGAATGAGCAGTTCTTC.

The chain combines TRBV29-1 with TRBJ2-5; D tentatively reads TRBD1 or TRBD2 (6 bases each). The CDR3 has 13 residues. Germline lookup yields CDR1 SQVTM and CDR2 ANQGSEA. Trimming stripped 2 bases from V and 1 base from J, with 8 bases between. The CDR3 bases are TGCAGCGTTGAACGGGGGCCCCAAGAGACCCAGTACTTC. It codes for CSVERGPQETQYF.

The sample holds one count of this clone. This chain links TRBV7-9 with TRBJ2-3; 7 bases fit TRBD1. The V gene's germline CDR1 is SEHNR and CDR2 FQNEAQ (reference sequence). V shed 1 base and J 3 bases; nucleotides not matched to a gene: 7. This CDR3 is built from 16 residues. CDR3 protein: CASSLVGTASTDTQYF. In nucleotides, the CDR3 is TGTGCCAGCAGCTTAGTGGGGACAGCTAGTACAGATACGCAGTATTTT.

V gene TRBV5-6 combines with J gene TRBJ2-7; perhaps TRBD1 as D (6 bases). The germline V gene has CDR1 SGHDT and CDR2 YYEEEE. V lost 6 bases, J lost 3 bases, and 16 bases lay in between. CDR3 size: 14 residues. The CDR3 region is CASTGTTLGYEQYF. Here the CDR3 DNA reads TGTGCCAGCACAGGGACAACCCTCGGCTACGAGCAGTACTTC. Full variable domain (remainder filled in from reference TRBV5-6 and TRBJ2-7): DAGVTQSPTHLIKTRGQQVTLRCSPKSGHDTVSWYQQALGQGPQFIFQYYEEEERQRGNFPDRFSGHQFPNYSSELNVNALLLGDSALYLCASTGTTLGYEQYFGPGTRLTVT.

The V call is TRBV5-1, the J call TRBJ2-5; D is uncertain. This CDR3 region has 14 residues. Trimming removed 4 bases from V and 7 bases from J, with 17 bases in between. Germline CDR1 reads SGHRS; CDR2 reads YFSETQ. CDR3 amino acids: CASSGTGPRMTQYF. The CDR3 nucleotides are TGCGCCAGCAGCGGAACCGGGCCCCGAATGACCCAGTACTTC.

The CDR3 here is CASSLWAHRGRYEQYF. The CDR3 bases are TGTGCCAGCAGTTTATGGGCCCACAGGGGGCGATACGAGCAGTACTTC. The chain recombines TRBV28 with TRBJ2-7; 9 nucleotides line up with TRBD1. V was pared by 0 bases and J by 4 bases, with 7 bases of the junction left unmatched. Per germline, CDR1 MDHEN and CDR2 SYDVKM. The CDR3 spans 16 residues.

The rearrangement joins TRBV6-6 to TRBJ2-3, with D unclear. Trimming removed 4 bases at V and 0 bases at J, with 8 bases between. Germline CDR1 and CDR2: MNHNY and SVGAGI (reference sequence). The CDR3 sequence is 14 residues long. The CDR3: CASSSIGSTDTQYF. CDR3 coding DNA: TGTGCCAGCAGTTCCATAGGGAGCACAGATACGCAGTATTTT.

This chain links TRBV5-8 with TRBJ2-5; 7 nucleotides line up with TRBD1. The germline V gene has CDR1 SGHTS and CDR2 YDEGEE. The CDR3 has 15 amino acids. V shed 8 bases and J 4 bases; nucleotides not matched to a gene: 14. The CDR3 nucleotides are TGTGCCAGTTCCACGACAGGGATAGGGGGAGAGACCCAGTACTTC. Residues: CASSTTGIGGETQYF.

In DNA form, the CDR3 reads TGTGCCAGTAGTCCCATCCCGGGACAACGCCTAGACAATGAGCAGTTCTTC. It translates to CASSPIPGQRLDNEQFF. V is TRBV19 and J is TRBJ2-1, with D perhaps matching TRBD1 (6 bases). Trimming left V 5 bases short and J 5 bases short, with 22 bases between. CDR1 LNHDA and CDR2 SQIVND come from the germline V gene (reference sequence). The CDR3 extends over 17 amino acids.

The chain employs TRBV30 and TRBJ2-5; unclear D gene. This CDR3 spans 11 amino acids. The germline V gene encodes CDR1 GTSNPN and CDR2 SVGIG (reference sequence). Trimming removed 5 bases from V and 1 base from J, with 5 bases in between. The chain's CDR3 is CAWAAQETQYF. Here the CDR3 DNA reads TGTGCCTGGGCAGCCCAAGAGACCCAGTACTTC.

This clone was picked up one time. J is TRBJ2-7 and V is TRBV19, with a weak D call TRBD1 (6 bases). Germline V gives CDR1 LNHDA, CDR2 SQIVND (reference sequence). The CDR3 is 13 amino acids. Trimming cost V 5 bases and J 3 bases, with 11 bases left between them. CDR3 in DNA: TGTGCCAGTAGTCCCCAGACAGGCTACGAGCAGTACTTC. Amino acid sequence: CASSPQTGYEQYF. Based on the CDR3 plus reference TRBV19 and TRBJ2-7, the full variable domain is DGGITQSPKYLFRKEGQNVTLSCEQNLNHDAMYWYRQDPGQGLRLIYYSQIVNDFQKGDIAEGYSVSREKKESFPLTVTSAQKNPTAFYLCASSPQTGYEQYFGPGTRLTVT.

This clone was observed a handful of times. V gene TRBV5-4 combines with J gene TRBJ1-2; D uncertain. The CDR3 is 12 residues long. Trimming cost V 6 bases and J 2 bases, with 8 bases left between them. Per germline, CDR1 SGHNT and CDR2 YYREEE (reference sequence). The CDR3 reads CASNQDNYGYTF. CDR3 coding DNA: TGTGCCAGCAACCAAGACAACTATGGCTACACCTTC.

CDR3 protein: CASSPGTHEQYF. The CDR3, as DNA: TGTGCCAGCTCACCCGGGACTCACGAGCAGTACTTC. The chain joins TRBV18 to TRBJ2-7; a weak D match, TRBD2 (6 bases). Germline CDR1 KGHSH, CDR2 LQKENI. The V end lost 3 bases, the J end lost 5 bases, and 8 bases lay between the germline ends. The CDR3 spans 12 residues.

The chain recombines TRBV2 with TRBJ2-2; 7 positions match TRBD1. The CDR3 runs to 15 residues. In germline, CDR1 is SNHLY, CDR2 FYNNEI. With 8 bases clipped from V and 0 bases from J, the junction kept 6 bases outside the gene matches. CDR3 nucleotide sequence: TGTGCCAGCCAGACCGGGACAGCGAACACCGGGGAGCTGTTTTTT. Its protein is CASQTGTANTGELFF.

The sample holds a few counts of this clone. The chain is built from TRBV7-9 and TRBJ2-5; 10 bases match TRBD2. Trimming at V came to 2 bases and at J to 8 bases, leaving 17 bases not matched to a gene. The germline V gene has CDR1 SEHNR and CDR2 FQNEAQ (reference sequence). CDR3 size: 18 residues. Here the CDR3 DNA reads TGTGCCAGCAGCTTACCTCACAGGCTAGCGGGAGTAAGTGCAACCCAGTACTTC. Translating gives CASSLPHRLAGVSATQYF.

This sequence joins TRBV7-2 and TRBJ1-2; 9 nucleotides match TRBD1. The CDR3 consists of 14 residues. CDR1 is SGHTA, CDR2 FQGNSA, per germline. The V segment lost 1 base and the J segment 3 bases; nucleotides outside the gene matches: 0. CDR3 in amino acids: CASSLGTGDYGYTF. The CDR3 DNA sequence: TGTGCCAGCAGCTTAGGGACAGGGGACTATGGCTACACCTTC.

The rearrangement uses TRBV28 and TRBJ1-2; D unresolved. Deletions cut 6 bases from V and 5 bases from J, with 13 bases between. CDR1 is MDHEN, CDR2 SYDVKM, per germline. The CDR3 spans 13 residues. The CDR3 DNA is TGTGCCAGCAGCCAATCGGACGGTTATGGCTACACCTTC. Protein sequence: CASSQSDGYGYTF.